These 22 T cell receptor beta chains were all obtained from the same sample, sequenced in a study of human T cells and chemical hapten exposure. TCRdb reprocessed the RACE reads with MiXCR, giving one entry per CDR3 protein. The table shows more than 100,000 distinct CDR3 sequences, with approximately 15% occurring only once. The time point: pre-sensitization, week 0. Stated treatment: therapeutic diphenylcyclopropenone sensitization with weekly scalp DPC. This specimen was whole blood, taken in connection with sensitization to the hapten diphenylcyclopropenone (DPC). These receptors were obtained from a woman under 30 with alopecia areata. Some clones in this sample may be carry-over from other donors' samples.

This clonotype has just a few counts. The rearrangement uses TRBV25-1 and TRBJ2-3; the D gene is possibly TRBD1 (5 bases). Germline values: CDR1 MGHDK, CDR2 SYGVNS. Trimming cost V 6 bases and J 0 bases, with 10 bases left between them. The CDR3 is 14 amino acids. CDR3 sequence: CASRWGISTDTQYF. DNA for the CDR3: TGTGCCAGCAGATGGGGCATTAGCACAGATACGCAGTATTTT.

The chain employs TRBV7-6 and TRBJ1-6, with D uncertain. Germline V gene sequence: CDR1 SGHVS, CDR2 FNYEAQ. The CDR3 is 13 amino acids. The V and J ends lost 2 bases and 9 bases respectively, with 8 bases between them. CDR3 in DNA: TGTGCCAGCAGCTTACAGAGAGGTTCACCCCTCCACTTT. Translating gives CASSLQRGSPLHF.

A few counts support this clonotype. The genes are TRBV4-3 and TRBJ2-1; 9 positions agree with TRBD2. The CDR3 covers 17 residues. The ends lost 0 bases at V and 3 bases at J; junction bases unmatched: 6. Germline CDR1 and CDR2: LGHNA and YSLEER. CDR3 residues: CASSQDRAGGLYNEQFF. The CDR3 nucleotides read TGCGCCAGCAGCCAAGATCGCGCGGGGGGGCTCTACAATGAGCAGTTCTTC.

The chain has TRBV11-1 and TRBJ2-5; D tentatively fits TRBD1 or TRBD2 (5 bases each). Germline V gene lookup returns CDR1 SGHAT and CDR2 FQDESV (reference sequence). CDR3 length: 16 amino acids. Trimming removed 1 base from V and 2 bases from J, with 14 bases in between. The DNA of the CDR3 is TGTGCCAGCAGCTTAGGTGCCCAAGAGGGGCAAGAGACCCAGTACTTC. This codes for CASSLGAQEGQETQYF.

This clonotype was detected a few times. CDR3: CASNIPSSGANVLTF. For the CDR3, the DNA is TGTGCCAGCAATATCCCGAGCTCTGGGGCCAACGTCCTGACTTTC. J is TRBJ2-6 and V is TRBV3-1; D call uncertain. CDR3 size: 15 residues. With 7 bases removed from V and 0 bases from J, the gap between germline ends came to 10 bases. Germline CDR1 is LGHDT and CDR2 is YNNKEL (reference sequence).

This clonotype was counted at least ten times. This sequence joins TRBV27 and TRBJ1-1, with D uncertain. Per germline, CDR1 MNHEY and CDR2 SMNVEV (reference sequence). The CDR3 length is 13 residues. V was clipped by 6 bases and J by 2 bases, with 10 bases between them. CDR3 in amino acids: CASRVLGNTEAFF. The CDR3 DNA sequence: TGTGCCAGCAGGGTCCTCGGAAACACTGAAGCTTTCTTT.

This clonotype has just a few counts. The CDR3 protein is CASSSTGDNSPLHF. The DNA of the CDR3 is TGTGCCAGCAGTTCTACAGGGGATAATTCACCCCTCCACTTT. V usage is TRBV28 and J usage is TRBJ1-6, with 7 bases lining up with TRBD1. The CDR3 runs to 14 residues. V shed 4 bases, J shed 5 bases, and the junction held 2 bases outside the gene matches. Germline CDR1 and CDR2: MDHEN and SYDVKM.

The rearrangement uses TRBV25-1 and TRBJ2-5, with 8 bases aligning to TRBD2. The length of the CDR3 is 12 residues. CDR1 MGHDK and CDR2 SYGVNS come from the germline V gene. Germline trimming cut 4 bases from V and 5 bases from J; bases unmatched to any gene: 0. CDR3 region: CASSAGGETQYF. The CDR3 coding sequence is TGTGCCAGCAGTGCGGGGGGGGAGACCCAGTACTTC.

A few counts support this clonotype. The V call is TRBV5-1, the J call TRBJ1-1; D not certain. CDR1 is SGHRS and CDR2 is YFSETQ in the germline V gene. V gave up 0 bases and J gave up 5 bases, with 8 bases separating them. This CDR3 contains 13 residues. The CDR3 protein is CASSLGDGTEAFF. CDR3 coding DNA: TGCGCCAGCAGCTTGGGAGACGGGACTGAAGCTTTCTTT.

This clonotype was seen only a few times. The rearrangement joins TRBV7-3 to TRBJ2-6, with TRBD2 as a possible D gene (5 bases). This CDR3 is built from 19 residues. Trimming cost V 1 base and J 0 bases, with 16 bases left between them. The V gene's germline CDR1 is SGHTA and CDR2 FQGTGA. The chain's CDR3 is CASSLKSEGITSGANVLTF. The CDR3 region has the DNA TGTGCCAGCAGCTTAAAATCTGAGGGAATAACCTCTGGGGCCAACGTCCTGACTTTC.

This clonotype turned up a few times. V gene TRBV5-1 combines with J gene TRBJ2-2; 9 bases are a match to TRBD1. This CDR3 comprises 15 residues. V dropped 4 bases and J dropped 1; count of bases not matched to a gene: 2. Per germline, CDR1 SGHRS and CDR2 YFSETQ. The CDR3 bases are TGCGCCAGCAGCCTGGACAGGGGGAACACCGGGGAGCTGTTTTTT. Translated, it gives CASSLDRGNTGELFF.

This clonotype was seen at least ten times. The rearrangement links TRBV28 to TRBJ2-1; 13 nucleotides match TRBD2. This CDR3 has 16 amino acids. V lost 3 bases to trimming and J lost 7 bases; unmatched junction nucleotides: 6. Germline V lookup: CDR1 MDHEN, CDR2 SYDVKM. CDR3 DNA sequence: TGTGCCAGCAGTTTTGCCGGGACTAGCGGGGTAAATGAGCAGTTCTTC. Translated, it gives CASSFAGTSGVNEQFF.

In this sample, this clonotype turned up a few times. The rearrangement links TRBV6-2 or TRBV6-3 to TRBJ2-7; 9 bases map to TRBD1. V gave up 6 bases and J gave up 3 bases; unmatched junction bases: 6. Germline V CDR1 and CDR2: MNHEY, SVGEGT. This CDR3 has 14 amino acids. CDR3 in amino acids: CASSRTGGLYEQYF. In DNA form, the CDR3 reads TGTGCCAGCAGCCGCACAGGGGGCCTCTACGAGCAGTACTTC.

This clonotype occurred many times. This chain joins TRBV28 and TRBJ2-2; D not certain. CDR3 length equals 15 residues. CDR1 is MDHEN and CDR2 is SYDVKM in the germline V gene. V lost 2 bases and J lost 6, with 13 bases in between. The CDR3 reads CASSLRRTRPGELFF. The CDR3 nucleotides read TGTGCCAGCAGTTTACGTCGGACGCGTCCCGGGGAGCTGTTTTTT.

This clonotype has just a few counts. The V gene is TRBV5-5, the J gene TRBJ1-3, with D uncertain. Trimming left V 0 bases short and J 2 bases short, with 6 bases between. This CDR3 comprises 14 residues. Germline CDR1 reads SGHKS; CDR2 reads YYEKEE (reference sequence). The DNA of the CDR3 is TGTGCCAGCAGCTTGGGGCCGACTGGAAACACCATATATTTT. Its translation: CASSLGPTGNTIYF.

The genes are TRBV20-1 and TRBJ2-7; no clear D. Germline V gives CDR1 DFQATT, CDR2 SNEGSKA (reference sequence). The CDR3 covers 16 residues. V was pared by 6 bases and J by 6 bases, with 27 bases between. CDR3 bases: TGCAGTGCCCCGGACCGGAACTCCCCAGCCGTCTTCGAGCAGTACTTC. It yields the protein CSAPDRNSPAVFEQYF.

The table lists this clonotype with a few counts. This chain joins TRBV2 and TRBJ2-5; D unresolved. Trimming cost V 7 bases and J 2 bases, with 11 bases left between them. Looked up from germline, CDR1 is SNHLY and CDR2 is FYNNEI. There are 13 residues in the CDR3. The CDR3 DNA reads as TGTGCCAGCATGGTCACGGTTCAAGAGACCCAGTACTTC. Translation gives CASMVTVQETQYF.

This chain joins TRBV18 and TRBJ2-7; 8 bases agree with TRBD1. V lost 0 bases, J lost 7 bases, and 8 bases stayed unmatched. This CDR3 is built from 15 residues. Germline CDR1 and CDR2: KGHSH and LQKENI. In DNA form, the CDR3 reads TGTGCCAGCTCACCACCGGGGGGACAGGCCCTAGAGCAGTACTTC. This encodes CASSPPGGQALEQYF.

This clonotype was detected ten times or more. The V and J genes are TRBV20-1 and TRBJ1-2; no definite D call. V was shortened by 6 bases and J by 2 bases, with 7 bases between the two germline ends. Germline V CDR1 and CDR2: DFQATT, SNEGSKA (reference sequence). This CDR3 region has 11 residues. CDR3 residues: CSANQNYGYTF. For the CDR3, the DNA is TGCAGTGCAAACCAAAACTATGGCTACACCTTC.

This clonotype was counted a few times. The gene calls are TRBV12-5 and TRBJ2-5; TRBD1 might be the D (7 bases). Per the germline V gene, CDR1 is LGHNT and CDR2 is FRNRAP. This CDR3 comprises 18 residues. Trimming removed 5 bases at V and 2 bases at J, with 24 bases between. The CDR3 DNA is TGTGCTAGTGGTACACAGGGGATTCCCTTGGGAGGACAAGAGACCCAGTACTTC. Residues: CASGTQGIPLGGQETQYF.

This clonotype was detected many times. The V call is TRBV10-3, the J call TRBJ1-2; no clear D. The germline CDR1 and CDR2 sequences are ENHRY and SYGVKD. The CDR3 has 14 amino acids. Trimming removed 7 bases at V and 2 bases at J, with 14 bases between. The CDR3, as DNA: TGTGCCATCACCCCCGGGCAGGCAAACTATGGCTACACCTTC. Amino acid sequence: CAITPGQANYGYTF.

This clonotype has only a few counts. The chain employs TRBV20-1 and TRBJ1-6; no reliable D call. The germline CDR1 and CDR2 sequences are DFQATT and SNEGSKA (reference sequence). V lost 6 bases and J lost 0, with 9 bases in between. This CDR3 is 14 amino acids long. CDR3 sequence (DNA): TGCAGTGCGAGGACGGGCTCCTATAATTCACCCCTCCACTTT. Translating it yields CSARTGSYNSPLHF.